This TCR beta chain originates from a study of blood T cell repertoires in COVID-19. With 3 bases clipped from V and 6 bases from J, the junction kept 13 bases outside the gene matches. There are 19 residues in the CDR3. Germline values: CDR1 GTSNPN, CDR2 SVGIG (reference sequence). The assay was immunoSEQ multiplex PCR, and TCRdb's table has in-frame clones only and misses some. The sample lists 250,000 to 400,000 clones; around 90% were seen once. The V gene is TRBV30, the J gene TRBJ2-2, with 16 bases that match TRBD2. This TCR derives from a man aged 45-60 years with active or convalescent COVID-19. Sequencing was carried out using peripheral blood. CDR3 region: CAWRVTGLAGGLGAGELFF. The CDR3 DNA reads as TGTGCCTGGAGGGTTACGGGACTAGCGGGAGGGCTAGGAGCCGGGGAGCTGTTTTTT.